This T cell receptor (beta chain) was sequenced for a study of T cells after yellow fever vaccination. Study-level points and caveats: Clonotype sharing between CD4 and CD8 compartments was small. Weaker in magnitude, the secondary response showed a faster peak on day 5 versus 15.

The study made its TCR cDNA through 5'RACE template switching. That step introduced a universal primer site along with UMIs. From the 5' RACE reads, TCRdb called clonotypes with MiXCR, one entry per CDR3 protein. This sample has 400,000 to 650,000 distinct CDR3 sequences, with 21% found just once. On this clonotype itself: Its antigen is as yet unknown.

The germline V gene has CDR1 SGHDN and CDR2 FVKESK. V lost 4 bases and J lost 8; bases outside the gene matches: 6. This CDR3 is built from 15 residues. Sequencing was performed on PBMCs, taken roughly 20 days after the first yellow fever vaccination. This clonotype was sampled from a man aged 18 to 30 who received the YFV17D yellow fever vaccine. J is TRBJ1-6 and V is TRBV14; 9 positions agree with TRBD1. CDR3 DNA: TGTGCCAGCAGCCCTAAGGGACAGGGCCATTCACCCCTCCACTTT. Protein product: CASSPKGQGHSPLHF.